This TCR beta chain was sequenced in a study of T-cell reconstitution after alpha-beta-depleted transplantation in children. Study findings and constraints: Several hundred graft clones that had expanded were reportedly the source of alpha-beta T cells about two months after transplant. Newly produced T cells mostly provided counts and TCRbeta diversity after one year, as hyperexpanded clones declined.

This clonotype was found a few times. Its specificity is unknown. Unique molecular identifiers tagged the TCRbeta library. TCRdb itself ran the PCR reads through MiXCR, one entry per CDR3 protein. Here the sample spans under 25,000 distinct CDR3 sequences, 10% to 15% being singletons. From germline, CDR1 is DFQATT and CDR2 SNEGSKA (reference sequence). Losses at the gene ends were 5 bases for V and 8 bases for J; bases not matched to a gene: 6. The CDR3 sequence is 13 residues long. The sequences come from PBMCs, mostly from graft donor cells, collected 60 days after TCRalphabeta/CD19-depleted stem cell transplant. The receptor was isolated from a female patient aged 2 to 10 who had a stem cell transplant for congenital amegakaryocytic thrombocytopenia, so the T cells may come from the graft donor. J is TRBJ1-4 and V is TRBV20-1; TRBD1 aligns across 9 bases. DNA of the CDR3: TGCAGTGCTCTTGACAGGGGGAGCGAAAAACTGTTTTTT. This codes for CSALDRGSEKLFF.